This T cell receptor beta chain was documented in a study of TIL therapy for anti-PD-1-resistant metastatic lung cancer. Background on the study: Patients had a median age of about 55 years (range roughly 38-75). Most patients had lung adenocarcinoma. Median tumor mutation burden was 1.5 mutations per megabase.

This was the immunoSEQ v3 assay. Survey-level samples got 1.5 million to 2.5 million read pairs; deep-level samples got roughly 5-6 million. The data were produced by immunoSEQ multiplex PCR, yet TCRdb's version contains in-frame clones alone and is incomplete. The data show about 59,000 clones, with more than 60% seen just once and 1.8% held by the top ten. Germline V lookup: CDR1 MDHEN, CDR2 SYDVKM. There are 16 residues in the CDR3. V was pared by 5 bases and J by 3 bases, with 20 bases between. As for time point: pre-treatment sample, taken before nivolumab and TIL therapy. The TCR originated in a person aged 25 to 80 with non-small cell lung cancer. The sequenced sample was blood, obtained at baseline. J is TRBJ2-7 and V is TRBV28; D remains unclear. The CDR3 reads CASSPPGQGGGYEQYF. The CDR3 nucleotides read TGTGCCAGCAGTCCTCCTGGGCAAGGCGGCGGCTACGAGCAGTACTTC.